The source of this T cell receptor (beta chain) is a study of PD-L1 blockade in urothelial cancer (dated by TCRdb to about 2017). In the study overall: All patients started therapy around 2014 and received atezolizumab 1,200 mg intravenously every 3 weeks. Pretreatment blood TCR-seq was available for twenty-nine patients, at least one posttreatment blood collection was obtained for some 24 patients, and tumor TCR-seq was available for some 24 patients. An ECOG performance status of 0 or 1 was recorded for the patients, and 0 to 3 prior chemotherapy regimens had been received by the patients. About 90% of the 29 patients were males with bladder-origin urothelial cancer, and about 60% of the 29 reported a prior smoking history. Durable clinical benefit was defined as progression-free survival longer than 6 months, and TCR features were also tested against progression-free and overall survival. Blood samples were analyzed at 3 weeks after treatment start (second dose) and at 6 weeks after treatment start. In the same patients, pretreatment tumors underwent whole exome sequencing and RNA sequencing in addition to TCR sequencing. The study, an exploratory multi-omic analysis, examined somatic, immune and clinical correlates of response to PD-L1 blockade with atezolizumab in urothelial cancer. Pretreatment tumor samples and matched peripheral blood, collected serially before and after atezolizumab treatment, underwent TCR sequencing. Blood samples gave a median of about 130,000 T cells and 83,000 or so unique TCRs, with a median clonality of 0.080. Nine patients achieved durable clinical benefit and some 21 did not. Overall study results and their limits: Because of the small sample size (n ≈ 30) and the many exploratory analyses performed, the results are intended to be regarded as hypothesis-generating. Greater expansion of tumor-associated TCR clones in peripheral blood 3 weeks after the start of treatment was observed in patients with durable benefit (n of about 20, p = 0.022). A pretreatment peripheral blood TCR clonality below the median was linked to improved progression-free and overall survival.

Notes on this clone: Its antigen remains undetermined. No qualities accompany the bases; no much larger clone lies one base away.

Each PCR received spiked-in synthetic TCR analog templates so that absolute template abundance could be estimated from read counts. TCRbeta CDR3 regions were amplified from genomic DNA with bias-controlled V and J gene primers using the immunoSEQ assay. Sequencing of rearranged TCRbeta segments was done at approximately 20X coverage. Per the authors' processing: Sequencing errors were corrected by clustering and CDR3s were annotated against IMGT to assign V, D and J genes. Downstream analyses used only productive TCRbeta rearrangements, leaving out any out-of-frame or stop-codon sequences. Clonality was calculated as one minus the Shannon entropy normalized by the log of the number of unique productive sequences. Fisher's exact test with Benjamini-Hochberg correction, using a cutoff of adjusted p below 0.01, was how clones that differed between time points or between blood and tumor were identified. Imported from immuneACCESS, the table was reduced by TCRdb to in-frame sequences with V and J called. These copies leave out some clones; in studies compared against another copy, an unresolved V gene accounts for under half, and the cause of the remainder is not known. The V and J calls and clone size are taken from that table; D and trimming were inferred from the DNA. A total of 95,000 to 100,000 clones appear in this sample, about nine tenths of them only once. Approximately 2% of the sample goes to the ten largest clones.

The sample's time point label, decoded: pretreatment peripheral blood. A total of under 30 patients with locally advanced or metastatic urothelial carcinoma, treated at Memorial Sloan Kettering on a trial protocol, made up the cohort. Peripheral blood mononuclear cells were collected pretreatment and during treatment, with between 1 and 8 total time points per patient. The Qiagen DNeasy Blood extraction kit was used to purify genomic DNA from total PBMCs and tumor samples. PBMCs were collected pretreatment and during treatment, and were isolated and stored as previously described. The CDR3 starts with the cysteine, ends with the phenylalanine, and has 13 residues. Here the CDR3 DNA is all that survives: 39 bases in frame from base 1. From the germline V gene (reference sequence), CDR1 is GTSNPN and CDR2 is SVGIG. Trimming leaves V shorter by 6 bases and J shorter by 1 base, with the junction holding 5 bases beyond the gene matches.

This receptor chain uses TRBV30 and TRBJ1-1, with 7 junctional bases fitting TRBD1. This material consisted of PBMCs, taken around atezolizumab (anti-PD-L1) treatment. The TCR was taken from a man between 60 and 75 years old with urothelial cancer. At the DNA level, the sequence is TGTGCCTGTGCGACAGGGAGGAACACTGAAGCTTTCTTT. It codes for CACATGRNTEAFF.